A selection of T cell receptor beta chains follows, all from one sample in a study of spatial heterogeneity in lung cancer. TCRdb passed the 5' RACE reads through MiXCR, listing each CDR3 protein once. The table has about 6,000 distinct CDR3 sequences, under 20% seen once. Source: normal lung tissue next to the tumor, taken at surgery. The receptors were sampled from a male donor with early-stage non-small cell lung cancer. Each CDR3 is given without its conserved first and last residue.

CDR3	V	J
ASSRDYTGELF	TRBV19	TRBJ2-2
SVGGKNIQY	TRBV29-1	TRBJ2-4
ASSPTETSGVDTQY	TRBV7-8	TRBJ2-3
ASSHPGLKSSGANVLT	TRBV14	TRBJ2-6
SAKRGRAFTGELF	TRBV20-1	TRBJ2-2
ASSLWTSGSYTQY	TRBV27	TRBJ2-3
ASSSSASSNEQF	TRBV5-1	TRBJ2-1
SSGGFQESYT	TRBV29-1	TRBJ1-2
ASSSLGTNQETQY	TRBV2	TRBJ2-5
ASSFRRNTQY	TRBV28	TRBJ2-3
ASSFAGKVDTIY	TRBV27	TRBJ1-3
ASRSGNTGELF	TRBV6-6	TRBJ2-2
SAERGVSYEQY	TRBV29-1	TRBJ2-7
ASTPGQGALGQPQH	TRBV6-5	TRBJ1-5
ASSLSTSGRQETQY	TRBV11-2	TRBJ2-5
SAGLAALRGEQY	TRBV20-1	TRBJ2-7
ASSLAIGLAGNEQY	TRBV5-1	TRBJ2-7
ASSFTQGGEQF	TRBV7-9	TRBJ2-1
ASSFRTSGRAGETQY	TRBV12-3/TRBV12-4	TRBJ2-5
ASSLSPGQGVKLF	TRBV13	TRBJ1-4
SAGTGYNEQF	TRBV29-1	TRBJ2-1
ASSDPPAEQY	TRBV5-1	TRBJ2-7
ASLSGGSGSHEQY	TRBV6-2/TRBV6-3	TRBJ2-7
ASSLDRGRGGAEAF	TRBV11-2	TRBJ1-1
ASSQSRRQGIDEQY	TRBV23-1	TRBJ2-7
SAVGLAGYEQY	TRBV20-1	TRBJ2-7
ASSSPTLSGEQF	TRBV7-6	TRBJ2-1